This T cell receptor beta chain was observed in a study of T-cell reconstitution after alpha-beta-depleted transplantation in children (dated by TCRdb to the mid-2010s). Describing the broader study: Using TCR repertoire profiling, the study followed T-cell immune reconstitution in a quantitative way in children after TCRalphabeta/CD19-depleted allogeneic hematopoietic cell transplantation.

Sample treatment or condition, as interpreted from the label and publication: allogeneic hematopoietic cell transplantation with graft depleted of TCRalphabeta T cells and CD19 B cells. Transplant recipients were children who received TCRalphabeta/CD19-depleted allogeneic hematopoietic cell grafts. Overall study outcomes, separate from this receptor: In some patients, high TCRbeta diversity at day 60 was attributed to recipient T cells and intrathymic progenitors that had survived conditioning. About two months after transplant, the apparently early recovery of alphabetaT-cell counts reportedly depended on just several hundred clones that had expanded rapidly and came from non-depleted graft cells. The frequencies of hyperexpanded clones fell over the following months, and after one year, T-cell counts and TCRbeta diversity were mostly attributed to newly produced T cells.

The method behind the library was PCR. TCRdb names Illumina HiSeq 2500 as the instrument used. To normalize quantification of the TCRbeta repertoire, the TCR libraries were built with molecular barcoding that relied on unique molecular identifiers. TCRdb reworked the public reads: Q25 trimming with fastp, MiXCR clone assembly, productive beta chains retained. Duplicate CDR3 protein sequences are folded into a single record with the most common DNA and genes. The sample yields 280,000 or so distinct CDR3 sequences; approximately 10% were counted once. Less than 25% of the sample is taken by the ten largest. This clonotype was recorded at least ten times. The antigen it binds to is not known. No clone much larger than this one lies a single base away; base qualities are absent. For CDR1 and CDR2, the germline V gene lists SQVTM and ANQGSEA. The CDR3 spans 15 residues, from the cysteine through the phenylalanine. Left in the record is the CDR3 DNA by itself, 45 bases read in frame from the first base. Trimming costs V 5 bases and J 0 bases, and their ends lie 17 bases apart.

This chain is built from TRBV29-1 and TRBJ2-7, and possibly TRBD1, on 8 matching bases. The clonotype originates from a male patient between 2 and 10 years old who had a stem cell transplant for chronic granulomatous disease, so the T cells may come from the graft donor. The sequenced sample was peripheral blood, obtained 180 days after TCRalphabeta/CD19-depleted stem cell transplant. The CDR3 reads as follows: CSVRQGASGSYEQYF. Read as DNA, the sequence is TGCAGCGTTCGGCAGGGGGCTAGCGGCTCCTACGAGCAGTACTTC.